The clone carrying this TCR beta chain came up many times. What it binds is not known. The CDR3 covers 15 residues. Per germline, CDR1 SNHLY and CDR2 FYNNEI. The trim removed 6 bases at V and 0 bases at J, leaving 3 bases unmatched. This sample is drawn from a study of T-cell reconstitution after alpha-beta-depleted transplantation in children. A library of TCRbeta sequences, prepared with unique molecular identifiers, was generated. In TCRdb, the PCR reads were re-called with MiXCR into one record per CDR3 protein. The table lists over 450,000 distinct CDR3 sequences, over 9.5% of them singletons. Study results and limitations: Surviving recipient T cells and intrathymic progenitors accounted for some patients' high TCRbeta diversity at day 60. Several hundred rapidly expanded clones from non-depleted graft cells reportedly supplied alpha-beta T cells about two months post-transplant. Newly generated T cells supplied most T-cell counts and diversity one year post-transplant.

This receptor was identified in a child aged 2-15 years with inherited bone marrow failure, due to receive a stem cell transplant. The chain joins TRBV2 to TRBJ2-1; the match to TRBD1 covers 9 bases. The sequences come from PBMCs, collected before TCRalphabeta/CD19-depleted stem cell transplant. CDR3 DNA: TGTGCCAGCAGCGGGACAGGGAGCTCCTACAATGAGCAGTTCTTC. This encodes CASSGTGSSYNEQFF. The entire variable domain, with the rest obtained from reference TRBV2 and TRBJ2-1, is as follows: EPEVTQTPSHQVTQMGQEVILRCVPISNHLYFYWYRQILGQKVEFLVSFYNNEISEKSEIFDDQFSVERPDGSNFTLKIRSTKLEDSAMYFCASSGTGSSYNEQFFGPGTRLTVL.